A selection of T cell receptor beta chains follows, all from one sample in a study of radiation and T cells in renal cell carcinoma. Method: immunoSEQ multiplex PCR; TCRdb's copy keeps in-frame clones and lacks some. The sample holds approximately 120,000 clones, around 80% seen once. Here the sequenced sample was blood, taken from a patient whose treatment included radiotherapy and nephrectomy. The receptor set was obtained from a man aged 45-65 years with renal cell carcinoma. Each CDR3 is given with its conserved first and last residue. Each record gives: J gene, clone size, D gene, V gene, CDR3 protein, CDR3 DNA. A D gene is named only where the DNA matches it firmly. Size is stated for part of the rows, as once, few or many counts, or as a class when the clone is expanded.

TRBJ2-3,NA,NA,TRBV5-1,CASNAAGPTDTQYF,TGCGCCAGCAACGCGGCAGGCCCCACAGATACGCAGTATTTT
TRBJ2-1,NA,NA,TRBV19,CASSIVGDNEQFF,TGTGCCAGTAGTATAGTCGGAGACAATGAGCAGTTCTTC
TRBJ1-5,NA,TRBD1,TRBV7-2,CASSSQGAQPQHF,TGTGCCAGCAGCTCTCAGGGGGCCCAGCCCCAGCATTTT
TRBJ2-7,NA,NA,TRBV29-1,CSVGPAAGSHEQYF,TGCAGCGTTGGACCAGCTGCGGGGAGCCACGAGCAGTACTTC
TRBJ1-5,NA,TRBD1,TRBV5-1,CASSYPGTGDQPQHF,TGCGCCAGCAGCTATCCCGGGACAGGGGATCAGCCCCAGCATTTT
TRBJ2-7,NA,NA,TRBV1,CTSSQDRSLAGCYEQYF,TGCACCAGCAGCCAAGATCGGTCCCTAGCGGGTTGCTACGAGCAGTACTTC
TRBJ2-2,NA,TRBD1,TRBV5-1,CASSFGTGNTGELFF,TGCGCCAGCAGCTTCGGGACAGGCAACACCGGGGAGCTGTTTTTT
TRBJ2-5,few,NA,TRBV5-1,CASREQETQYF,TGCGCCAGTCGGGAGCAAGAGACCCAGTACTTC
TRBJ2-7,NA,NA,TRBV9,CASSRTDDTYEQYF,TGTGCCAGCAGCCGGACAGATGATACCTACGAGCAGTACTTC
TRBJ2-1,NA,NA,TRBV19,CASSIRDEQFF,TGTGCCAGTAGTATTCGCGATGAGCAGTTCTTC
TRBJ2-7,NA,NA,TRBV5-1,CASSLGGAPAYEQYF,TGCGCCAGCAGCTTGGGGGGAGCCCCCGCCTACGAGCAGTACTTC
TRBJ1-1,once,TRBD1,TRBV19,CASSLDGTGVHTEAFF,TGTGCCAGTAGTTTAGACGGGACAGGGGTACACACTGAAGCTTTCTTT
TRBJ2-3,NA,NA,TRBV5-1,CASSLETDTQYF,TGCGCCAGCAGCTTGGAGACGGATACGCAGTATTTT
TRBJ2-3,NA,NA,TRBV5-1,CASSLDVPSEDTQYF,TGCGCCAGCAGCTTGGATGTCCCTAGTGAAGATACGCAGTATTTT
TRBJ2-3,NA,NA,TRBV4-3,CASSQGDGATDTQYF,TGCGCCAGCAGCCAAGGGGATGGTGCGACAGATACGCAGTATTTT
TRBJ2-1,NA,TRBD2,TRBV10-2,CASSRLAGVLNEQFF,TGCGCCAGCAGCCGACTAGCGGGAGTATTAAATGAGCAGTTCTTC
TRBJ1-3,NA,NA,TRBV5-5,CASSLGRAGNTIYF,TGTGCCAGCAGCTTGGGTAGGGCAGGAAACACCATATATTTT
TRBJ2-3,NA,TRBD2,TRBV7-9,CASSLNSGAVADTQYF,TGTGCCAGCAGCTTAAACAGCGGGGCTGTCGCAGATACGCAGTATTTT
TRBJ1-2,NA,NA,TRBV5-4,CASSLVGGPYGYTF,TGTGCCAGCAGCTTGGTTGGGGGCCCCTATGGCTACACCTTC
TRBJ2-7,NA,NA,TRBV6-5,CASSTIGTSYEQYF,TGTGCCAGCTCCACAATAGGGACTTCCTACGAGCAGTACTTC
TRBJ1-4,NA,NA,TRBV7-2,CASSLGGLEEKLFF,TGTGCCAGCAGCTTAGGGGGGCTCGAGGAAAAACTGTTTTTT
TRBJ2-5,NA,NA,TRBV19,CASSPRDYQETQYF,TGTGCCAGTAGTCCTCGGGACTACCAAGAGACCCAGTACTTC
TRBJ1-3,NA,TRBD1,TRBV5-4,CASSFGATGGGNTIYF,TGTGCCAGCAGCTTCGGGGCGACAGGGGGTGGAAACACCATATATTTT
TRBJ1-6,NA,TRBD1,TRBV28,CASSRSRQGRSPLHF,TGTGCCAGCAGTCGAAGTAGACAGGGACGCTCACCCCTCCACTTT
TRBJ1-1,NA,NA,TRBV11-2,CASSLGRGNTEAFF,TGTGCCAGCAGCTTAGGGCGGGGGAACACTGAAGCTTTCTTT
TRBJ1-2,few,NA,TRBV28,CASSFRAFKQDYGYTF,TGTGCCAGCAGTTTTCGGGCCTTCAAGCAAGACTATGGCTACACCTTC
TRBJ2-1,NA,TRBD2,TRBV5-6,CASSLVGRRYNEQFF,TGTGCCAGCAGCTTGGTCGGGAGGCGCTACAATGAGCAGTTCTTC
TRBJ2-1,NA,TRBD1,TRBV18,CASSPGTGVNEQFF,TGTGCCAGCTCACCTGGGACAGGGGTTAATGAGCAGTTCTTC
TRBJ2-5,NA,TRBD1,TRBV5-1,CASSFGTGGQETQYF,TGCGCCAGCAGCTTCGGGACAGGGGGCCAAGAGACCCAGTACTTC
TRBJ2-5,NA,TRBD2,TRBV11-3,CASSLGTSQETQYF,TGTGCCAGCAGCTTAGGGACTAGCCAAGAGACCCAGTACTTC
TRBJ1-2,NA,NA,TRBV6-6,CASTPKSGYTF,TGTGCCAGCACTCCCAAGAGTGGCTACACCTTC
TRBJ1-1,NA,NA,TRBV5-6,CASSSRGFLTEAFF,TGTGCCAGCAGCTCCCGGGGCTTTCTCACTGAAGCTTTCTTT
TRBJ1-2,NA,NA,TRBV6-6,CASSYSREGGYTF,TGTGCCAGCAGTTACTCCAGGGAGGGTGGCTACACCTTC
TRBJ1-1,few,NA,TRBV6-6,CASSPQAKEAFF,TGTGCCAGCAGCCCACAGGCCAAGGAAGCTTTCTTT
TRBJ2-7,NA,NA,TRBV10-1,CASSDLTIGEQYF,TGCGCCAGCAGTGATTTGACAATCGGCGAGCAGTACTTC
TRBJ1-5,NA,NA,TRBV7-8,CASSLYRHLSNQPQHF,TGTGCCAGCAGCTTATATAGACACCTTAGCAATCAGCCCCAGCATTTT
TRBJ2-7,NA,NA,TRBV7-8,CASSLVSLGASDEQYF,TGTGCCAGCAGCTTAGTCTCGTTGGGGGCTAGCGACGAGCAGTACTTC
TRBJ1-1,NA,NA,TRBV11-2,CASSLGEAFF,TGTGCCAGCAGTTTAGGTGAAGCTTTCTTT
TRBJ2-3,NA,NA,TRBV1,CTSSLACGQYF,TGCACCAGCAGCCTCGCATGTGGGCAGTATTTT
TRBJ2-6,NA,TRBD1,TRBV6-5,CASSYPTGWANVLTF,TGTGCCAGCAGTTACCCGACAGGGTGGGCCAACGTCCTGACTTTC
TRBJ1-5,NA,NA,TRBV27,CASSNWFNQPQHF,TGTGCCAGCAGTAACTGGTTCAATCAGCCCCAGCATTTT
TRBJ1-1,NA,NA,TRBV5-1,CASKKETGTLGMNTEAFF,TGCGCCAGCAAGAAGGAAACCGGGACATTAGGCATGAACACTGAAGCTTTCTTT
TRBJ1-1,NA,TRBD1,TRBV7-9,CASSLDRGLGNTEAFF,TGTGCCAGCAGCCTCGACAGGGGATTAGGGAACACTGAAGCTTTCTTT
TRBJ1-2,many,NA,TRBV6-5,CASSPDGYGYTF,TGTGCCAGCAGTCCGGACGGCTATGGCTACACCTTC
TRBJ1-6,once,TRBD1,TRBV5-5,CASSLGTGWGDSPLHF,TGTGCCAGCAGCTTGGGGACAGGCTGGGGGGATTCACCCCTCCACTTT
TRBJ2-7,NA,NA,TRBV21-1,CASSKAGTSGEYYEQYF,TGTGCCAGCAGCAAAGCCGGGACTAGCGGGGAGTACTACGAGCAGTACTTC
TRBJ2-7,NA,TRBD2,TRBV2,CASSEWGGLAESSYEQYF,TGTGCCAGCAGTGAATGGGGGGGACTAGCGGAAAGCTCCTACGAGCAGTACTTC
TRBJ1-2,NA,NA,TRBV6-6,CASSFRQGPEGDGYTF,TGTGCCAGCAGCTTCAGGCAGGGGCCAGAGGGGGATGGCTACACCTTC
TRBJ2-2,NA,TRBD2,TRBV7-6,CASSSVAGGNRNTGELFF,TGTGCCAGCAGCTCTGTAGCGGGAGGGAATCGAAACACCGGGGAGCTGTTTTTT
TRBJ1-5,once,TRBD1,TRBV6-6,CASSLQGSGRQPQHF,TGTGCCAGCAGCCTACAGGGGTCGGGGCGTCAGCCCCAGCATTTT